This passage covers 22 T cell receptor beta chains from one sample sequenced in a study of shared clonotypes between healthy human individuals. TCRdb's copy holds only in-frame clones and misses some; the assay was immunoSEQ multiplex PCR. The sample contains hundreds of thousands of clones, 73% of which appear only once. The sample comprised memory CD4+ T cells sorted from blood. Sample subset: CD45RA-negative fraction. Source of these receptors: a man aged 30 to 45 in good health.

V usage is TRBV10-3 and J usage is TRBJ2-7, with D hard to call. Germline CDR1 reads ENHRY; CDR2 reads SYGVKD. Trimming cost V 8 bases and J 2 bases, with 13 bases left between them. The length of the CDR3 is 13 residues. CDR3 sequence (DNA): TGTGCCATCGGTGGTGACGCGGCCTACGAGCAGTACTTC. Protein: CAIGGDAAYEQYF.

The V and J genes are TRBV15 and TRBJ1-3; maybe TRBD1 (5 bases). The CDR3 length is 13 residues. CDR1 and CDR2 (germline): LNHNV, YYDKDF (reference sequence). Trimming stripped 8 bases from V and 2 bases from J, with 10 bases between. The CDR3 loop is CATGTTPGNTIYF. The CDR3 nucleotides are TGTGCCACCGGGACGACCCCTGGAAACACCATATATTTT.

This chain uses TRBV10-1 with TRBJ1-1; no clear D gene. The CDR3 runs 14 residues. V lost 4 bases and J lost 4, with 13 bases in between. Germline V gene sequence: CDR1 WNHNN, CDR2 SYGVQD (reference sequence). This chain's CDR3 is CASSASGIGTEAFF. DNA of the CDR3: TGCGCCAGCAGTGCGAGTGGAATCGGCACTGAAGCTTTCTTT.

This chain links TRBV6-5 with TRBJ1-1; TRBD1 aligns across 8 bases. CDR3 length equals 14 residues. Trimming at V came to 2 bases and at J to 3 bases, leaving 2 bases not matched to a gene. From germline, CDR1 is MNHEY and CDR2 SVGAGI. The CDR3 DNA reads TGTGCCAGCAGTTACGCGACAGGGGACACTGAAGCTTTCTTT. It codes for CASSYATGDTEAFF.

This clone was observed a handful of times. The rearrangement joins TRBV5-6 to TRBJ2-6; 7 bases align to TRBD2. Per the germline V gene, CDR1 is SGHDT and CDR2 is YYEEEE. The V and J ends lost 4 bases and 0 bases, in that order; junction bases with no gene match: 7. The CDR3 sequence is 17 residues long. The CDR3 nucleotides are TGTGCCAGCAGCCCGGGACTACTAACCTCTGGGGCCAACGTCCTGACTTTC. Its translation is CASSPGLLTSGANVLTF.

The J gene is TRBJ2-7, the V gene TRBV5-4; 8 nucleotides match TRBD2. V shed 9 bases and J 0 bases; nucleotides not matched to a gene: 5. The CDR3 runs to 13 residues. Germline assignment: CDR1 SGHNT and CDR2 YYREEE (reference sequence). The CDR3 DNA is TGTGCCACCACTAGCGGCCTCTCCTACGAGCAGTACTTC. Protein product: CATTSGLSYEQYF.

The rearrangement links TRBV14 to TRBJ2-1, with unresolved D. CDR3 length: 13 residues. Germline V lookup: CDR1 SGHDN, CDR2 FVKESK. V lost 0 bases, J lost 9 bases, and 9 bases lay in between. The CDR3 coding sequence is TGTGCCAGCAGCCAAGACCCCATAGGTGAGCAGTTCTTC. Its translation is CASSQDPIGEQFF.

This clone was recorded many times. The genes are TRBV5-1 and TRBJ2-6; perhaps TRBD1 as D (6 bases). V lost 3 bases and J lost 2, with 15 bases in between. The CDR3 length is 17 residues. Per the germline V gene, CDR1 is SGHRS and CDR2 is YFSETQ. The CDR3 nucleotides read TGCGCCAGCAGCTCGGAATGGGCAGGGGCTGGGGCCAACGTCCTGACTTTC. Amino acids: CASSSEWAGAGANVLTF.

The chain joins TRBV28 to TRBJ2-3, with D perhaps TRBD1 (5 bases). The V gene lost 4 bases and the J gene lost 3 bases, with 8 bases spanning the gap. Looked up from germline, CDR1 is MDHEN and CDR2 is SYDVKM. The CDR3 is 13 residues long. CDR3 loop: CASSSRQTDTQYF. The CDR3 bases are TGTGCCAGCAGTTCGCGACAGACAGATACGCAGTATTTT.

For this clone: A much larger clone lies a single base off, so this may be a read error. The J gene is TRBJ2-7, the V gene TRBV7-2; D not certain. V was cut by 4 bases and J by 3 bases, with 4 bases left in between. Per the germline V gene, CDR1 is SGHTA and CDR2 is FQGNSA. The CDR3 runs to 11 residues. For the CDR3, the DNA is TGTGCCAGCAGCTCTTTCTACGAGCAGTACTTC. This gives the protein CASSSFYEQYF.

The rearrangement links TRBV2 to TRBJ2-7, with 7 bases identical to TRBD1. There are 15 residues in the CDR3. J gave up 2 bases and V 4 bases, and 8 bases lay outside the gene matches. Germline V lookup: CDR1 SNHLY, CDR2 FYNNEI. CDR3 nucleotide sequence: TGTGCCAGCAGTGTGATAGGACAGGTGGCCTACGAGCAGTACTTC. It specifies CASSVIGQVAYEQYF.

This sequence joins TRBV19 and TRBJ2-3; D remains unclear. The CDR3 consists of 14 residues. CDR1 and CDR2 from the germline V gene are LNHDA and SQIVND (reference sequence). The V end lost 4 bases, the J end lost 0 bases, and 8 bases lay between the germline ends. This CDR3 reads CASSRMSSTDTQYF. Written as DNA, the CDR3 is TGTGCCAGTAGTAGGATGTCTAGCACAGATACGCAGTATTTT.

This chain links TRBV5-1 with TRBJ2-2, with a possible D match to TRBD2 (5 bases). CDR1 SGHRS and CDR2 YFSETQ come from the germline V gene. V was clipped by 3 bases and J by 5 bases, with 20 bases between them. CDR3 length: 17 amino acids. CDR3 nucleotide sequence: TGCGCCAGCAGCTCAAACCGGGAACAGTATACGACCGGGGAGCTGTTTTTT. As protein: CASSSNREQYTTGELFF.

This sequence joins TRBV11-2 and TRBJ2-7; 7 bases are shared with TRBD2. The CDR3 has 16 amino acids. J lost 2 bases, V lost 4 bases, and 11 bases had no gene match. Germline V CDR1 and CDR2: SGHAT, FQNNGV. In DNA form, the CDR3 reads TGTGCCAGCAGCTCACCCCCCTCGGGACTAACCTACGAGCAGTACTTC. As protein: CASSSPPSGLTYEQYF.

This chain uses TRBV29-1 with TRBJ1-1; D might be TRBD1 (5 bases). The germline CDR1 and CDR2 sequences are SQVTM and ANQGSEA. V gave up 3 bases and J gave up 11 bases, with 19 bases separating them. The CDR3 loop spans 13 amino acids. The CDR3 nucleotides are TGCAGCGTTGAGGAGGTTTTCCCGGGGGGGGCTTTCTTT. Translation: CSVEEVFPGGAFF.

The V gene is TRBV2, the J gene TRBJ2-5; TRBD1 might be the D (5 bases). The CDR3 has 15 residues. Per the germline V gene, CDR1 is SNHLY and CDR2 is FYNNEI. V gave up 2 bases and J gave up 1 base, with 11 bases separating them. The DNA of the CDR3 is TGTGCCAGCAGTGAAAGGTGGGGCGGCCAAGAGACCCAGTACTTC. Amino acid sequence: CASSERWGGQETQYF.

The CDR3 DNA reads as TGTGCCAGCAGCTTAATGGTCTACAATGAGCAGTTCTTC. This encodes CASSLMVYNEQFF. The genes are TRBV7-8 and TRBJ2-1, with D uncertain. Trimming took 2 bases from V and 3 from J, leaving 5 bases between them. The CDR3 sequence is 13 residues long. CDR1 and CDR2 (germline): SGHVS, FQNEAQ.

Note on this clone: Given a much more abundant clone one base away, this may be a read error. This chain connects TRBV5-6 to TRBJ2-5; D is tentatively TRBD1 or TRBD2 (5 bases each). From germline, CDR1 is SGHDT and CDR2 YYEEEE. Trimming removed 6 bases from V and 1 base from J, with 13 bases in between. The CDR3 sequence is 14 residues long. This CDR3 is CASNVNGTQETQYF. The CDR3 DNA is TGTGCCAGCAACGTCAACGGGACCCAAGAGACCCAGTACTTC.

The chain is built from TRBV5-6 and TRBJ1-5; D is unclear. Germline CDR1 reads SGHDT; CDR2 reads YYEEEE. The length of the CDR3 is 14 residues. Trimming removed 1 base at V and 0 bases at J, with 5 bases between. The CDR3 protein is CASSLFDSNQPQHF. The DNA of the CDR3 is TGTGCCAGCAGCTTGTTCGATAGCAATCAGCCCCAGCATTTT. The full variable domain, with the rest looked up from reference TRBV5-6 and TRBJ1-5, is DAGVTQSPTHLIKTRGQQVTLRCSPKSGHDTVSWYQQALGQGPQFIFQYYEEEERQRGNFPDRFSGHQFPNYSSELNVNALLLGDSALYLCASSLFDSNQPQHFGDGTRLSIL.

The J gene is TRBJ2-7, the V gene TRBV5-4; 10 bases line up with TRBD1. Germline assignment: CDR1 SGHNT and CDR2 YYREEE (reference sequence). Trimming took 4 bases from V and 2 from J; bases not matched to a gene: 12. This CDR3 is 17 amino acids long. The CDR3 region is CASSHRLRDRGAYEQYF. The CDR3 DNA reads as TGTGCCAGCAGCCATCGCCTCCGGGACAGGGGCGCCTACGAGCAGTACTTC. The variable domain in full, with the rest retrieved from reference TRBV5-4 and TRBJ2-7, is ETGVTQSPTHLIKTRGQQVTLRCSSQSGHNTVSWYQQALGQGPQFIFQYYREEENGRGNFPPRFSGLQFPNYSSELNVNALELDDSALYLCASSHRLRDRGAYEQYFGPGTRLTVT.

V gene TRBV5-6 combines with J gene TRBJ2-7; D might be TRBD2 (6 bases). Germline V gene lookup returns CDR1 SGHDT and CDR2 YYEEEE. The CDR3 runs 14 residues. Trimming stripped 4 bases from V and 0 bases from J, with 11 bases between. The CDR3 loop reads CASSQRVRSYEQYF. Written as DNA, the CDR3 is TGTGCCAGCAGCCAGCGGGTCCGCTCCTACGAGCAGTACTTC.

This chain links TRBV5-5 with TRBJ2-5; the match to TRBD2 covers 8 bases. Germline loops: CDR1 SGHKS, CDR2 YYEKEE (reference sequence). The CDR3 sequence is 15 residues long. V shed 3 bases and J 7 bases; nucleotides not matched to a gene: 11. The CDR3 loop reads CASSSPAGGAVTQYF. The CDR3 DNA reads TGTGCCAGCAGCTCCCCTGCGGGAGGAGCAGTGACCCAGTACTTC. The variable domain in full, with the rest retrieved from reference TRBV5-5 and TRBJ2-5, is DAGVTQSPTHLIKTRGQQVTLRCSPISGHKSVSWYQQVLGQGPQFIFQYYEKEERGRGNFPDRFSARQFPNYSSELNVNALLLGDSALYLCASSSPAGGAVTQYFGPGTRLLVL.